These T cell receptor beta chains were read from a single sample in a study of cytomegalovirus exposure and HLA in healthy donors. Method: immunoSEQ multiplex PCR; TCRdb's copy keeps in-frame clones and lacks some. The sample records about 190,000 clones, over 80% being singletons. Sequencing used PBMCs. Every receptor here comes from a man aged 30 to 45 in good health and CMV-seronegative. Each CDR3 is given without its conserved first and last residue.

J | V | CDR3
TRBJ1-4 | TRBV19 | ASRSLAGGPYEKLF
TRBJ2-1 | TRBV4-1 | ASSQGLVGSNEQF
TRBJ2-6 | TRBV5-1 | ASSLGYSGANGLT
TRBJ2-2 | TRBV5-1 | ASSFPDRGLGELF
TRBJ2-1 | TRBV2 | ASTPGLASNEQF
TRBJ2-7 | TRBV28 | ASSFSVYEQY
TRBJ2-7 | TRBV7-2 | ASSLETGTYEQY
TRBJ1-1 | TRBV28 | ASKVNRRNTEAF
TRBJ2-1 | TRBV2 | ASSQETGGYEQF
TRBJ1-5 | TRBV12-2 | ASRRRGQYSNQPQH
TRBJ1-3 | TRBV6-5 | ASSYSQTDGNTIY
TRBJ2-3 | TRBV15 | ATRRSAEYTQY
TRBJ1-5 | TRBV7-9 | ASSLSGLPNQPQH
TRBJ2-1 | TRBV29-1 | SVHRGQGPRNEQF
TRBJ2-6 | TRBV28 | ATKFGGYSGANVLT
TRBJ1-6 | TRBV27 | ASSNRQGESYNSPLH
TRBJ2-5 | TRBV7-2 | ASSLDWGLQKETQY
TRBJ2-5 | TRBV19 | ATRDRGQETQY